The 17 T cell receptor beta chains listed next were all sequenced from one sample in a study of blood T cell repertoires in COVID-19. Sequencing was performed with immunoSEQ multiplex PCR; in TCRdb, only in-frame clones are kept and a portion is missing. The profile shows about 90,000 clones, approximately 90% of them singletons. Sequencing was carried out using peripheral blood. These receptor sequences come from a man between 50 and 59 years old with acute or convalescent COVID-19.

The rearrangement links TRBV3-1 (or the pseudogene TRBV3-2) to TRBJ1-5; D not resolved. Per the germline V gene, CDR1 is LGHDT and CDR2 is YNNKEL (reference sequence). V gave up 4 bases and J gave up 0 bases, with 7 bases separating them. This CDR3 has 14 residues. This chain's CDR3 is CASSRADSNQPQHF. The CDR3 DNA reads TGTGCCAGCAGCCGTGCAGATAGCAATCAGCCCCAGCATTTT.

The chain employs TRBV6-5 and TRBJ2-7; 7 bases are shared with TRBD2. Germline trimming cut 3 bases from V and 4 bases from J; bases unmatched to any gene: 6. The V gene's germline CDR1 is MNHEY and CDR2 SVGAGI. There are 14 residues in the CDR3. The CDR3: CASSYREGGYEQYF. The DNA of the CDR3 is TGTGCCAGCAGTTATAGGGAGGGAGGGTACGAGCAGTACTTC.

The rearrangement joins TRBV20-1 to TRBJ1-4; D remains ambiguous. Deletions cut 6 bases from V and 8 bases from J, with 10 bases between. CDR3 length: 11 residues. From germline, CDR1 is DFQATT and CDR2 SNEGSKA (reference sequence). CDR3 coding DNA: TGCAGTGCCCTGATGGGCGAAAAACTGTTTTTT. As protein: CSALMGEKLFF.

The sample holds one count of this clone. V and J are TRBV27 and TRBJ1-5; 8 nucleotides agree with TRBD1. V lost 0 bases to trimming and J lost 5 bases; unmatched junction nucleotides: 9. Germline V gene lookup returns CDR1 MNHEY and CDR2 SMNVEV (reference sequence). The CDR3 loop spans 17 amino acids. The CDR3, as DNA: TGTGCCAGCAGTTTATCCTTTTACGGACAGGGTTATCAGCCCCAGCATTTT. Protein product: CASSLSFYGQGYQPQHF.

The chain has TRBV5-1 and TRBJ2-3; perhaps TRBD2 as D (5 bases). Germline CDR1 SGHRS, CDR2 YFSETQ. V shed 3 bases and J shed 1 base, with 12 bases lying between them. The CDR3 spans 15 residues. The CDR3 DNA is TGCGCCAGCAGCTCACTAGTCGGGGGCACAGATACGCAGTATTTT. This encodes CASSSLVGGTDTQYF.

This chain links TRBV29-1 with TRBJ2-1, with D possibly being TRBD1 (5 bases). This CDR3 comprises 14 residues. Per the germline V gene, CDR1 is SQVTM and CDR2 is ANQGSEA. V was shortened by 3 bases and J by 2 bases, with 11 bases between the two germline ends. CDR3 protein: CSVEVSDTYNEQFF. The CDR3 DNA reads as TGCAGCGTTGAGGTGTCGGACACCTACAATGAGCAGTTCTTC.

This clone was observed a single time. This sequence joins TRBV30 and TRBJ1-4; the D gene is possibly TRBD1 (5 bases). Germline-derived CDR1 and CDR2 are GTSNPN and SVGIG (reference sequence). Trimming left V 1 base short and J 0 bases short, with 6 bases between. CDR3 length equals 14 residues. This CDR3 reads CAWSEGATNEKLFF. As DNA, the CDR3 is TGTGCCTGGAGTGAAGGGGCAACTAATGAAAAACTGTTTTTT.

This clone was recorded once. The genes are TRBV5-6 and TRBJ2-7; the match to TRBD2 covers 9 bases. The V gene end was trimmed by 2 bases and the J gene end by 7 bases; junction bases not matched to a gene: 7. There are 14 residues in the CDR3. CDR1 SGHDT and CDR2 YYEEEE come from the germline V gene. Here the CDR3 reads CASSLLAGVREQYF. The DNA for the CDR3 is TGTGCCAGCAGCTTATTAGCGGGAGTGCGAGAGCAGTACTTC. Variable domain in full (rest from reference TRBV5-6 and TRBJ2-7): DAGVTQSPTHLIKTRGQQVTLRCSPKSGHDTVSWYQQALGQGPQFIFQYYEEEERQRGNFPDRFSGHQFPNYSSELNVNALLLGDSALYLCASSLLAGVREQYFGPGTRLTVT.

V and J are TRBV7-2 and TRBJ2-2; 7 bases agree with TRBD1. Germline V gene data show CDR1 as SGHTA and CDR2 as FQGNSA. This CDR3 is 16 amino acids long. The J segment lost 2 bases and the V segment lost 5 bases, leaving 8 bases of the junction unmatched. The CDR3: CASSLLGQRNTGELFF. Here the CDR3 DNA reads TGTGCCAGCAGCCTATTGGGACAGAGAAACACCGGGGAGCTGTTTTTT.

The rearrangement links TRBV18 to TRBJ1-2; TRBD1 might be the D (6 bases). The CDR3 runs to 14 residues. Germline CDR1 KGHSH, CDR2 LQKENI. Trimming stripped 4 bases from V and 6 bases from J, with 15 bases between. The CDR3 DNA sequence: TGTGCCAGCTCACTCATAAATCCAGGGGATGGCTACACCTTC. It translates to CASSLINPGDGYTF.

In this sample, this clone turned up once. The chain is built from TRBV3-1 (or the pseudogene TRBV3-2) and TRBJ2-1; no firm D call. Germline V gene sequence: CDR1 LGHDT, CDR2 YNNKEL (reference sequence). Trimming left V 6 bases short and J 4 bases short, with 10 bases between. The CDR3 runs 13 residues. CDR3 bases: TGTGCCAGCAGACCCGACTCTTACAATGAGCAGTTCTTC. Amino acids: CASRPDSYNEQFF.

This chain links TRBV27 with TRBJ1-2; 8 nucleotides align to TRBD1. Looked up from germline, CDR1 is MNHEY and CDR2 is SMNVEV (reference sequence). The CDR3 runs to 13 residues. Unmatched junction bases numbered 1, after V lost 3 bases and J lost 4 bases. The CDR3, as DNA: TGTGCCAGCAGTTTCGGACAGGGCTATGGCTACACCTTC. Translation gives CASSFGQGYGYTF.

J is TRBJ2-5 and V is TRBV24-1; D is possibly TRBD1 (6 bases). The CDR3 covers 15 residues. Germline CDR1 reads KGHDR; CDR2 reads SFDVKD. Trimming took off 4 bases at V and 1 base at J, with 12 bases between the two ends. The CDR3 coding sequence is TGTGCCACCAGTGAAGGGCAGGGGTTCCAAGAGACCCAGTACTTC. It yields the protein CATSEGQGFQETQYF.

This sequence joins TRBV7-6 and TRBJ2-7; TRBD2 matches at 8 bases. The CDR3 contains 15 residues. CDR1 and CDR2 from the germline V gene are SGHVS and FNYEAQ. J gave up 1 base and V 5 bases, and 7 bases lay outside the gene matches. The CDR3 coding sequence is TGTGCCAGCAGCCGTAGCGGGACTCCTTCCTACGAGCAGTACTTC. The encoded protein is CASSRSGTPSYEQYF.

The rearrangement links TRBV30 to TRBJ2-2; 10 nucleotides agree with TRBD1. V dropped 4 bases and J dropped 4; count of bases not matched to a gene: 12. Looked up from germline, CDR1 is GTSNPN and CDR2 is SVGIG (reference sequence). The CDR3 has 17 residues. The CDR3 DNA is TGTGCCTGGACCGAAGGAGGGACAGGGGTCCTCACCGGGGAGCTGTTTTTT. Its protein is CAWTEGGTGVLTGELFF.

This chain links TRBV18 with TRBJ2-7; 15 bases align to TRBD2. V lost 5 bases and J lost 4; bases outside the gene matches: 3. The germline CDR1 and CDR2 sequences are KGHSH and LQKENI. CDR3 length: 15 residues. Written as DNA, the CDR3 is TGTGCCAGCTCAATCGGGACTAGCGGGAGGTACGAGCAGTACTTC. Protein: CASSIGTSGRYEQYF.

V and J are TRBV6-5 and TRBJ2-7; D is perhaps TRBD2 (5 bases). V was pared by 8 bases and J by 5 bases, with 22 bases between. This CDR3 region has 15 residues. The germline CDR1 and CDR2 sequences are MNHEY and SVGAGI. CDR3 in DNA: TGTGCCAGCGACCCATCCGGCGGGCAAGGGAACGAGCAGTACTTC. Its protein product is CASDPSGGQGNEQYF.